This passage covers 12 T cell receptor beta chains from one sample sequenced in a study of blood T cell repertoires in COVID-19. The repertoire was sequenced with immunoSEQ multiplex PCR; TCRdb's copy has only in-frame clones and lacks some. There are 300,000 to 400,000 clones in the sample; 88% occur only once, and roughly 0.97% lies in the top ten. Sequencing input: PBMCs or T cells enriched from blood (not recorded which). The source of these receptors is a woman between 25 and 40 years old with acute COVID-19.

This clone came up once. The chain employs TRBV4-2 and TRBJ1-2, with TRBD1 identical over 7 bases. Germline loops: CDR1 LGHNA, CDR2 YNFKEQ. CDR3 length equals 15 residues. The ends lost 0 bases at V and 6 bases at J; junction bases unmatched: 7. CDR3 sequence: CASSQEGGRGNGYTF. Written as DNA, the CDR3 is TGTGCCAGCAGCCAAGAGGGAGGCAGGGGGAATGGCTACACCTTC.

V gene TRBV5-1 combines with J gene TRBJ2-7; 10 bases are a match to TRBD1. Germline CDR1 reads SGHRS; CDR2 reads YFSETQ. The CDR3 is made up of 15 amino acids. With V trimmed by 0 bases and J by 2 bases, 2 bases remained unmatched. Written as DNA, the CDR3 is TGCGCCAGCAGCTTGGGGGACAGGGGACCCTACGAGCAGTACTTC. This encodes CASSLGDRGPYEQYF. Variable domain in full (rest from reference TRBV5-1 and TRBJ2-7): KAGVTQTPRYLIKTRGQQVTLSCSPISGHRSVSWYQQTPGQGLQFLFEYFSETQRNKGNFPGRFSGRQFSNSRSEMNVSTLELGDSALYLCASSLGDRGPYEQYFGPGTRLTVT.

The rearrangement uses TRBV19 and TRBJ2-2, with D perhaps matching TRBD2 (5 bases). Between the trimmed V and J ends, which lost 5 bases and 6 bases, there was a span of 13 bases. Germline V lookup: CDR1 LNHDA, CDR2 SQIVND (reference sequence). The CDR3 has 14 amino acids. The CDR3 region is CASSLIGSAGELFF. The CDR3 nucleotides are TGTGCCAGTAGTCTTATAGGGAGTGCCGGGGAGCTGTTTTTT.

The chain uses TRBV3-1 (or the pseudogene TRBV3-2) and TRBJ1-6; D unresolved. The CDR3 runs 14 residues. Deletions cut 1 base from V and 10 bases from J, with 11 bases between. Germline V lookup: CDR1 LGHDT, CDR2 YNNKEL (reference sequence). The CDR3 loop reads CASSQAGSGSPLHF. In DNA form, the CDR3 reads TGTGCCAGCAGCCAAGCGGGGTCCGGGTCACCCCTCCACTTT.

Comments on this clone: The same CDR3 is also encoded by other DNA sequences in this sample. The V call is TRBV7-9, the J call TRBJ2-1; no firm D call. The CDR3 extends over 13 amino acids. V lost 4 bases and J lost 1, with 5 bases in between. Germline V gives CDR1 SEHNR, CDR2 FQNEAQ (reference sequence). Written as DNA, the CDR3 is TGTGCCAGCAGCTCCGGGTCCTACAATGAGCAGTTCTTC. Protein sequence: CASSSGSYNEQFF.

The genes are TRBV29-1 and TRBJ1-3; D gene ambiguous. With 7 bases removed from V and 0 bases from J, the gap between germline ends came to 19 bases. Germline values: CDR1 SQVTM, CDR2 ANQGSEA. The CDR3 totals 16 residues. The CDR3, as DNA: TGCAGCGGCGCCCCTCGCCCGCGGAGCTCTGGAAACACCATATATTTT. Residues: CSGAPRPRSSGNTIYF.

The chain uses TRBV5-1 and TRBJ1-5; D is unclear. Per germline, CDR1 SGHRS and CDR2 YFSETQ. Trimming cost V 8 bases and J 0 bases, with 18 bases left between them. There are 16 residues in the CDR3. The CDR3 coding sequence is TGCGCCAGAGAAACGACACAACCCTATAGCAATCAGCCCCAGCATTTT. Its translation: CARETTQPYSNQPQHF.

The chain is built from TRBV4-1 and TRBJ1-2, with 12 bases fitting TRBD1. The V segment lost 4 bases and the J segment 12 bases; nucleotides outside the gene matches: 9. The length of the CDR3 is 14 residues. Looked up from germline, CDR1 is MGHRA and CDR2 is YSYEKL. DNA of the CDR3: TGCGCCAGCAGCCGGGGGACAGGGGGCCCTTCGGACACCTTC. Translated, it gives CASSRGTGGPSDTF.

The rearrangement links TRBV30 to TRBJ2-3; TRBD1 aligns across 7 bases. The germline V gene has CDR1 GTSNPN and CDR2 SVGIG (reference sequence). Unmatched junction bases numbered 3, after V lost 0 bases and J lost 3 bases. The CDR3 extends over 14 amino acids. CDR3 DNA sequence: TGTGCCTGGAGTGTAGGGGGCGTGACAGATACGCAGTATTTT. Residues: CAWSVGGVTDTQYF.

About this clone itself: Other DNA sequences from this sample encode an identical CDR3 as well. The rearrangement links TRBV9 to TRBJ1-1, with TRBD1 matching over 10 bases. The junction had 2 bases not matched to a gene; V was cut back by 4 bases and J by 5 bases. CDR1 and CDR2 from the germline V gene are SGDLS and YYNGEE. This CDR3 comprises 13 residues. This chain's CDR3 is CASSRTGGTEAFF. CDR3 nucleotides: TGTGCCAGCAGCAGGACAGGGGGGACTGAAGCTTTCTTT. The variable domain in full, completed from reference TRBV9 and TRBJ1-1, reads DSGVTQTPKHLITATGQRVTLRCSPRSGDLSVYWYQQSLDQGLQFLIQYYNGEERAKGNILERFSAQQFPDLHSELNLSSLELGDSALYFCASSRTGGTEAFFGQGTRLTVV.

The chain joins TRBV4-1 to TRBJ2-7, with no clear D. The CDR3 is 15 residues long. Trimming removed 3 bases from V and 0 bases from J, with 12 bases in between. Germline CDR1 and CDR2: MGHRA and YSYEKL. CDR3 in amino acids: CASSQPTALSYEQYF. The CDR3 nucleotides read TGCGCCAGCAGCCAGCCCACAGCTCTCTCCTACGAGCAGTACTTC.

The rearrangement links TRBV28 to TRBJ1-5, with TRBD1 matching over 7 bases. Trimming at V came to 5 bases and at J to 5 bases, leaving 3 bases not matched to a gene. The CDR3 extends over 13 amino acids. Germline V gene sequence: CDR1 MDHEN, CDR2 SYDVKM. The CDR3 DNA follows: TGTGCCAGCAGTATCAGGGGGTATCAGCCCCAGCATTTT. As protein: CASSIRGYQPQHF.